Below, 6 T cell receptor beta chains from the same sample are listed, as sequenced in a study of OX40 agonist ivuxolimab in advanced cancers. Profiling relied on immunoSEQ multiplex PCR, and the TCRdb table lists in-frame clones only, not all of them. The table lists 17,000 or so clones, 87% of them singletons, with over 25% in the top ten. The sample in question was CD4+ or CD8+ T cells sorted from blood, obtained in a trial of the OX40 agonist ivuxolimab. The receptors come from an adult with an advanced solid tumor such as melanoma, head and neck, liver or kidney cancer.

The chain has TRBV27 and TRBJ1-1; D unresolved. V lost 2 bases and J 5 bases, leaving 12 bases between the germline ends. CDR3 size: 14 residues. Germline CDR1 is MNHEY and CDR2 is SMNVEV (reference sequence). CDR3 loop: CASSLVVGRTEAFF. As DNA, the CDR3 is TGTGCCAGCAGTTTAGTAGTAGGGCGGACTGAAGCTTTCTTT.

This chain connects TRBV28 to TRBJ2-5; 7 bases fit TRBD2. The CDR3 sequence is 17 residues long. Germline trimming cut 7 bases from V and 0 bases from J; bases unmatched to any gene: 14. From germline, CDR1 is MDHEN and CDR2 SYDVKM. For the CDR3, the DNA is TGTGCCAGCAACCCCTACCCAGCGGGGTGGGACCAAGAGACCCAGTACTTC. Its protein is CASNPYPAGWDQETQYF.

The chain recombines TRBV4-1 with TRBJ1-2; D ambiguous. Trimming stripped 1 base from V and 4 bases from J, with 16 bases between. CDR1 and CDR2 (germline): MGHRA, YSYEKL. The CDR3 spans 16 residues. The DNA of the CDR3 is TGCGCCAGCAGCCAAGGGTTTCCAGGAGAGATCTATGGCTACACCTTC. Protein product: CASSQGFPGEIYGYTF.

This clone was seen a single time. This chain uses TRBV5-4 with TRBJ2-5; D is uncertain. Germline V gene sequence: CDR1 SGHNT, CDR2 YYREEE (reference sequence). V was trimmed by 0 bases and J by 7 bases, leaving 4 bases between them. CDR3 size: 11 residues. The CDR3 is CASSLEGTQYF. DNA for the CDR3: TGTGCCAGCAGCTTGGAAGGGACCCAGTACTTC.

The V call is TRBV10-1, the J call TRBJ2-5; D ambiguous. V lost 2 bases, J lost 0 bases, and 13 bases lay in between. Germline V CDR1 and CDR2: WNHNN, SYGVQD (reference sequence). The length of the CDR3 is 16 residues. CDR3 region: CASSETGLGYQETQYF. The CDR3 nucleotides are TGCGCCAGCAGTGAGACCGGGCTGGGGTACCAAGAGACCCAGTACTTC.

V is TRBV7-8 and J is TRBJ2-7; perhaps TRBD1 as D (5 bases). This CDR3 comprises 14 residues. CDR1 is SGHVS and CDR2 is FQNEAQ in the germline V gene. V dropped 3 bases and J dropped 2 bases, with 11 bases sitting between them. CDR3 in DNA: TGTGCCAGCAGCTTCGAAGACAGTCCCTACGAGCAGTACTTC. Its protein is CASSFEDSPYEQYF.